This T cell receptor (beta chain) originates from a study of blood T cell repertoires in COVID-19. At the level of the study: The study drew acute and convalescent COVID-19 samples from the United States, Italy and Spain. T cells, B-cell-depleted T cells, or PBMCs provided the cDNA or gDNA that served as material.

Under the authors' procedure: Amplifying reference gene primers gave estimates of nucleated cell counts. Produced via immunoSEQ multiplex PCR; TCRdb's table is partial and in-frame only. D and trimming were read from the DNA, whereas the V and J calls and clone size are those reported in that table. Here the sample spans more than 75,000 clones, approximately 89% being singletons. The CDR3 contains 14 residues. Per germline, CDR1 SGHDT and CDR2 YYEEEE. Deletions cut 1 base from V and 6 bases from J, with 11 bases between. This sequence originates from a man aged 45-65 years with acute or convalescent COVID-19. Sequencing used peripheral blood. The rearrangement uses TRBV5-6 and TRBJ2-1; D is undetermined. Written as DNA, the CDR3 is TGTGCCAGCAGCTTGTCTTTGGCAACCAATGAGCAGTTCTTC. This sequence encodes CASSLSLATNEQFF.